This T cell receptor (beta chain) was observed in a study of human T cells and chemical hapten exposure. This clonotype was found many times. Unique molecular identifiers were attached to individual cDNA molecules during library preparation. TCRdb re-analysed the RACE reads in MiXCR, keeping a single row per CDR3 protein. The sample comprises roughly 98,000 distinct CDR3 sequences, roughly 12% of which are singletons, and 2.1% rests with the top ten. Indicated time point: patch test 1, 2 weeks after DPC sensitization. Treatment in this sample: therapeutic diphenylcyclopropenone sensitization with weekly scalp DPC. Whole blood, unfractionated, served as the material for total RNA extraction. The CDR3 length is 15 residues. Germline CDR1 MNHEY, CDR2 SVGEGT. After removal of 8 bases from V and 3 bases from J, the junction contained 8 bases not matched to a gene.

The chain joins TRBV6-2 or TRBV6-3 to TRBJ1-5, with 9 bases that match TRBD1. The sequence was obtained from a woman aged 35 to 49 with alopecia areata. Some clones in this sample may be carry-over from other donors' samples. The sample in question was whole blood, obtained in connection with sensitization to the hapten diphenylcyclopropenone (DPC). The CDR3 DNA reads TGTGCCAGCTCTGGCGGGACAGGGATCAATCAGCCCCAGCATTTT. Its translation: CASSGGTGINQPQHF.